The next 21 T cell receptor beta chains were all read from a single sample in a study of response to subunit inactivated influenza vaccine. TCRdb redid the calling of the RT-PCR reads with MiXCR, one entry per CDR3 protein. The sample carries a few hundred thousand distinct CDR3 sequences, about 11% recorded once. A further study also used this sample, focusing on T cells expressing NK-cell markers. That paper notes: TCR beta cDNA was generated via 5'RACE template switching incorporating UMIs.

Source: PBMCs from blood, taken on the day of vaccination. All receptors come from a man in his fifties or sixties who received an inactivated influenza vaccine.

This clonotype appeared many times. The CDR3 DNA follows: TGTGCCAGCAGCTTAGATCGGGGGACCCCAGGCACAGATACGCAGTATTTT. It encodes CASSLDRGTPGTDTQYF. This chain links TRBV11-2 with TRBJ2-3, with D possibly matching TRBD2 (6 bases). This CDR3 region has 17 residues. Germline CDR1 and CDR2: SGHAT and FQNNGV. V was clipped by 0 bases and J by 1 base, with 14 bases between them.

The V gene is TRBV27, the J gene TRBJ1-4; the D is unclear. The CDR3 spans 13 residues. V dropped 6 bases and J dropped 5 bases, with 10 bases sitting between them. Germline values: CDR1 MNHEY, CDR2 SMNVEV (reference sequence). The CDR3 protein is CASSPIFNEKLFF. The CDR3 DNA reads as TGTGCCAGCAGCCCGATCTTCAATGAAAAACTGTTTTTT.

This clonotype was detected a few times. The CDR3 bases are TGTGCCAGCAGTTTTTCCCCCGCAGATACGCAGTATTTT. It codes for CASSFSPADTQYF. V is TRBV27 and J is TRBJ2-3, with D unclear. Germline V gene sequence: CDR1 MNHEY, CDR2 SMNVEV (reference sequence). The V end was cut by 3 bases, the J end by 4 bases, with 8 bases between. There are 13 residues in the CDR3.

This clonotype occurred a few times. The chain is built from TRBV19 and TRBJ2-5; D call uncertain. The germline CDR1 and CDR2 sequences are LNHDA and SQIVND (reference sequence). There are 14 residues in the CDR3. V was shortened by 4 bases and J by 1 base, with 10 bases between the two germline ends. The CDR3 DNA is TGTGCCAGTAGTACCCTACAGAGCCAAGAGACCCAGTACTTC. Translating gives CASSTLQSQETQYF.

The chain recombines TRBV12-3 or TRBV12-4 with TRBJ2-3; the D gene is possibly TRBD1 (5 bases). The V end lost 6 bases, the J end lost 8 bases, and 12 bases lay between the germline ends. There are 12 residues in the CDR3. CDR3 nucleotide sequence: TGTGCCAGCAGCCCCGACAGACCTACGCAGTATTTT. This gives the protein CASSPDRPTQYF.

This clonotype was recorded a few times. The J gene is TRBJ2-3, the V gene TRBV20-1, with D possibly being TRBD2 (5 bases). From germline, CDR1 is DFQATT and CDR2 SNEGSKA (reference sequence). The germline V and J ends were trimmed by 2 bases and 2 bases, with 11 bases remaining between them. This CDR3 is 14 amino acids long. The CDR3 loop reads CSARLRDPTDTQYF. DNA of the CDR3: TGCAGTGCTAGACTCCGGGATCCCACAGATACGCAGTATTTT.

This clonotype was detected only a few times. This sequence joins TRBV24-1 and TRBJ2-3; unclear D gene. Germline CDR1 is KGHDR and CDR2 is SFDVKD. V dropped 10 bases and J dropped 2 bases, with 15 bases sitting between them. This CDR3 comprises 14 residues. CDR3 sequence: CATTSISYTDTQYF. CDR3 nucleotides: TGTGCCACTACCTCGATCTCCTACACAGATACGCAGTATTTT.

In this sample, this clonotype turned up a few times. This rearrangement joins TRBV28 to TRBJ2-4, with D perhaps assigned TRBD1 or TRBD2 (5 bases each). Germline assignment: CDR1 MDHEN and CDR2 SYDVKM. The CDR3 contains 13 residues. The germline V and J ends were trimmed by 4 bases and 8 bases, with 12 bases remaining between them. The CDR3 DNA reads TGTGCCAGCAGTTCGGACACGGAGGACATTCAGTACTTC. It is translated as CASSSDTEDIQYF.

The rearrangement joins TRBV5-1 to TRBJ2-1; 8 positions match TRBD2. V lost 4 bases to trimming and J lost 9 bases; unmatched junction nucleotides: 12. Germline CDR1 reads SGHRS; CDR2 reads YFSETQ. The CDR3 has 15 amino acids. CDR3 nucleotide sequence: TGCGCCAGCAGCCCAGGGTCGGGGGGGCCGGGTGAGCAGTTCTTC. Residues: CASSPGSGGPGEQFF.

The genes are TRBV10-3 and TRBJ2-3; tentatively, D is TRBD1 (5 bases). CDR1 ENHRY and CDR2 SYGVKD come from the germline V gene. Deletions cut 0 bases from V and 6 bases from J, with 16 bases between. The CDR3 totals 16 residues. The CDR3 region is CAISESQVLGADTQYF. The CDR3 DNA is TGTGCCATCAGTGAGTCGCAGGTCCTAGGGGCGGATACGCAGTATTTT.

In its sample, this clonotype was seen many times. The J gene is TRBJ2-2, the V gene TRBV7-2, with 7 bases lining up with TRBD2. Germline V lookup: CDR1 SGHTA, CDR2 FQGNSA. This CDR3 spans 14 amino acids. The V gene end was trimmed by 2 bases and the J gene end by 5 bases; junction bases not matched to a gene: 2. CDR3: CASSLREGTGELFF. In nucleotides, the CDR3 is TGTGCCAGCAGCTTAAGGGAGGGGACCGGGGAGCTGTTTTTT.

This clonotype was counted at least ten times. The chain couples TRBV14 to TRBJ1-1; no clear D. The CDR3 is 13 residues long. Germline loops: CDR1 SGHDN, CDR2 FVKESK. The V end lost 6 bases, the J end lost 1 base, and 9 bases lay between the germline ends. CDR3 nucleotides: TGTGCCAGCAGGACGGGAGGGAACACTGAAGCTTTCTTT. Its protein product is CASRTGGNTEAFF.

This clonotype was picked up many times. The chain couples TRBV9 to TRBJ2-1, with 10 nucleotides matching TRBD1. Trimming cost V 3 bases and J 6 bases; bases outside gene matches: 3. The germline V gene encodes CDR1 SGDLS and CDR2 YYNGEE. CDR3 size: 14 residues. CDR3 sequence reads: CASSAGTGANEQFF. The CDR3 nucleotides read TGTGCCAGCAGCGCCGGGACAGGGGCCAATGAGCAGTTCTTC.

This clonotype has a count of ten or more. The chain carries TRBV20-1 and TRBJ2-5, with D unresolved. The ends were cut back, 5 bases at V and 3 bases at J, with 16 bases in the middle. The CDR3 has 14 residues. Looked up from germline, CDR1 is DFQATT and CDR2 is SNEGSKA (reference sequence). CDR3: CSAPPTGQKETQYF. DNA of the CDR3: TGCAGTGCTCCCCCCACTGGGCAGAAAGAGACCCAGTACTTC.

This clonotype showed up just a few times. This chain connects TRBV5-5 to TRBJ2-3; TRBD2 aligns across 13 bases. Germline CDR1 SGHKS, CDR2 YYEKEE (reference sequence). V trimming: 6 bases; J trimming: 5 bases; junction bases outside the gene matches: 6. This CDR3 is built from 15 residues. This chain's CDR3 is CASTRLAGGVDTQYF. The CDR3 nucleotides read TGTGCCAGCACCCGACTAGCGGGGGGAGTAGATACGCAGTATTTT.

This chain uses TRBV5-1 with TRBJ1-1; D not resolved. CDR3 length: 13 residues. The germline CDR1 and CDR2 sequences are SGHRS and YFSETQ. Trimming shortened V by 0 bases and J by 6 bases, and 9 bases separated the two germline ends. CDR3 region: CASSLAAGPEAFF. The DNA of the CDR3 is TGCGCCAGCAGCTTGGCCGCTGGACCTGAAGCTTTCTTT.

This clonotype came up many times. The chain is built from TRBV14 and TRBJ2-7; D might be TRBD1 (6 bases). V gave up 3 bases and J gave up 2 bases, with 17 bases separating them. CDR3 length: 16 residues. Looked up from germline, CDR1 is SGHDN and CDR2 is FVKESK. The CDR3 region is CASSHAPPGHPYEQYF. CDR3 coding DNA: TGTGCCAGCAGCCATGCTCCACCGGGACACCCCTACGAGCAGTACTTC.

This clonotype came up a few times. The rearrangement uses TRBV27 and TRBJ2-2; D may be TRBD1 (6 bases). Per the germline V gene, CDR1 is MNHEY and CDR2 is SMNVEV (reference sequence). This CDR3 is 15 amino acids long. V was clipped by 2 bases and J by 4 bases, with 11 bases between them. CDR3 bases: TGTGCCAGCAGTTTACAGGGGCTGGTCACCGGGGAGCTGTTTTTT. It encodes CASSLQGLVTGELFF.

This clonotype has ten or more counts. The chain recombines TRBV5-1 with TRBJ2-7; D might be TRBD1 (6 bases). CDR3 length: 12 residues. The germline V and J ends were trimmed by 4 bases and 6 bases, with 11 bases remaining between them. The germline CDR1 and CDR2 sequences are SGHRS and YFSETQ. The CDR3 region has the DNA TGCGCCAGCAGCCATGGACAGAGCGAGCAGTACTTC. This encodes CASSHGQSEQYF.

The table lists this clonotype with a few counts. The CDR3 bases are TGTGCCAGCAATACCCGGGGACAGCGCACAGATACGCAGTATTTT. Translation gives CASNTRGQRTDTQYF. The rearrangement links TRBV27 to TRBJ2-3; 7 nucleotides agree with TRBD1. Trimming cost V 7 bases and J 1 base; bases outside gene matches: 8. Germline CDR1 is MNHEY and CDR2 is SMNVEV (reference sequence). The CDR3 runs 15 residues.

This clonotype was seen a few times. This chain links TRBV12-3 or TRBV12-4 with TRBJ2-7; D gene uncertain. The CDR3 runs to 14 residues. Trimming removed 6 bases at V and 0 bases at J, with 12 bases between. Here the CDR3 DNA reads TGTGCCAGCAGCCCCCCCAGAAGCTCCTACGAGCAGTACTTC. Its translation: CASSPPRSSYEQYF.